One and the same sample provided the 24 T cell receptor beta chains below, sequenced in a study of graft-versus-host responses after intestinal transplantation. Sequencing used immunoSEQ multiplex PCR; TCRdb keeps in-frame clones, though not all of them. This sample has some 100,000 clones; less than 90% occur once, and the top ten carry more than 0.75%. These TCRs' antigens remain unknown. The source material was unstimulated CD4+ T cells sorted from spleen or lymph node cells, sampled before transplant. Source of these receptors: a human donor who was the organ donor for an intestinal transplant.

The chain joins TRBV30 to TRBJ1-2; no firm D call. V was shortened by 3 bases and J by 7 bases, with 21 bases between the two germline ends. The V gene's germline CDR1 is GTSNPN and CDR2 SVGIG (reference sequence). The CDR3 runs to 15 residues. The CDR3 reads CAWRKQEAARRGYTF. CDR3 in DNA: TGTGCCTGGAGGAAACAAGAAGCAGCTCGGCGTGGCTACACCTTC.

The V call is TRBV7-2, the J call TRBJ1-1; the D is unclear. The CDR3 consists of 13 residues. The germline gives CDR1 SGHTA, CDR2 FQGNSA. With 0 bases removed from V and 1 base from J, the gap between germline ends came to 3 bases. CDR3 DNA sequence: TGTGCCAGCAGCTTAGCACGGAACACTGAAGCTTTCTTT. Protein product: CASSLARNTEAFF. Together with reference TRBV7-2 and TRBJ1-1, the CDR3 gives the full variable domain: GAGVSQSPSNKVTEKGKDVELRCDPISGHTALYWYRQSLGQGLEFLIYFQGNSAPDKSGLPSDRFSAERTGGSVSTLTIQRTQQEDSAVYLCASSLARNTEAFFGQGTRLTVV.

This clone was seen more than once but under ten times. The rearrangement joins TRBV11-2 to TRBJ2-3, with D possibly being TRBD1 (5 bases). Trimming removed 5 bases at V and 6 bases at J, with 24 bases between. Germline loops: CDR1 SGHAT, CDR2 FQNNGV. CDR3 length: 17 residues. The CDR3 region has the DNA TGTGCCAGCAGCCTTATAACAGGAAGGGATCGTATCGATACGCAGTATTTT. Residues: CASSLITGRDRIDTQYF. The entire variable domain, with the rest obtained from reference TRBV11-2 and TRBJ2-3, is as follows: EAGVAQSPRYKIIEKRQSVAFWCNPISGHATLYWYQQILGQGPKLLIQFQNNGVVDDSQLPKDRFSAERLKGVDSTLKIQPAKLEDSAVYLCASSLITGRDRIDTQYFGPGTRLTVL.

The rearrangement uses TRBV7-9 and TRBJ2-1; D unclear. The V and J ends lost 3 bases and 6 bases respectively, with 3 bases between them. The germline CDR1 and CDR2 sequences are SEHNR and FQNEAQ (reference sequence). The CDR3 sequence is 11 residues long. The CDR3 DNA reads as TGTGCCAGCAGCTTCATCAATGAGCAGTTCTTC. Encoded protein: CASSFINEQFF. Looking up the rest from reference TRBV7-9 and TRBJ2-1 gives the full variable domain: DTGVSQNPRHKITKRGQNVTFRCDPISEHNRLYWYRQTLGQGPEFLTYFQNEAQLEKSRLLSDRFSAERPKGSFSTLEIQRTEQGDSAMYLCASSFINEQFFGPGTRLTVL.

This clone is a singleton in its sample. The rearrangement joins TRBV28 to TRBJ2-3; D remains ambiguous. The CDR3 loop spans 12 amino acids. The V gene lost 6 bases and the J gene lost 8 bases, with 12 bases spanning the gap. Per the germline V gene, CDR1 is MDHEN and CDR2 is SYDVKM. In DNA, the CDR3 is TGTGCCAGCAGCCCTTCTGAGGTTACGCAGTATTTT. It specifies CASSPSEVTQYF. Together with reference TRBV28 and TRBJ2-3, the CDR3 gives the full variable domain: DVKVTQSSRYLVKRTGEKVFLECVQDMDHENMFWYRQDPGLGLRLIYFSYDVKMKEKGDIPEGYSVSREKKERFSLILESASTNQTSMYLCASSPSEVTQYFGPGTRLTVL.

V is TRBV30 and J is TRBJ2-4, with D unresolved. With 1 base removed from V and 0 bases from J, the gap between germline ends came to 7 bases. This CDR3 is built from 14 residues. Germline V gene sequence: CDR1 GTSNPN, CDR2 SVGIG (reference sequence). DNA for the CDR3: TGTGCCTGGAGTGGACGGCTAGCCAAAAACATTCAGTACTTC. This gives the protein CAWSGRLAKNIQYF.

The chain joins TRBV6-1 to TRBJ2-7; 9 nucleotides agree with TRBD1. Germline CDR1 is MNHNS and CDR2 is SASEGT. There are 13 residues in the CDR3. Trimming removed 10 bases from V and 5 bases from J; junction bases left unmatched: 9. The CDR3 loop reads CATQGQGTHEQYF. The CDR3 DNA follows: TGTGCCACGCAAGGACAGGGGACCCACGAGCAGTACTTC.

The CDR3 DNA reads as TGTGCCAGCAGCCAGAGGGACTACCGAGATACGCAGTATTTT. This gives the protein CASSQRDYRDTQYF. The rearrangement joins TRBV7-9 to TRBJ2-3, with 7 bases that match TRBD2. The J segment lost 5 bases and the V segment lost 5 bases, leaving 7 bases of the junction unmatched. Looked up from germline, CDR1 is SEHNR and CDR2 is FQNEAQ (reference sequence). The CDR3 has 14 amino acids.

This chain joins TRBV9 and TRBJ1-5; TRBD1 might be the D (6 bases). V was clipped by 3 bases and J by 4 bases, with 11 bases between them. CDR1 SGDLS and CDR2 YYNGEE come from the germline V gene. The CDR3 consists of 14 residues. The CDR3 sequence: CASSAEDRNQPQHF. The CDR3 nucleotides are TGTGCCAGCAGCGCAGAGGACAGAAATCAGCCCCAGCATTTT.

The chain carries TRBV5-4 and TRBJ2-2; D assignment may be TRBD1 or TRBD2 (5 bases each). The CDR3 sequence is 15 residues long. Germline CDR1 reads SGHNT; CDR2 reads YYREEE (reference sequence). Between the trimmed V and J ends, which lost 0 bases and 4 bases, there was a span of 10 bases. The CDR3 bases are TGTGCCAGCAGCTTGGGAGGGGTGGCCACCGGGGAGCTGTTTTTT. It codes for CASSLGGVATGELFF.

The chain carries TRBV29-1 and TRBJ1-5; 8 bases are shared with TRBD1. This CDR3 comprises 14 residues. The germline CDR1 and CDR2 sequences are SQVTM and ANQGSEA. Losses at the gene ends were 6 bases for V and 5 bases for J; bases not matched to a gene: 9. CDR3 DNA: TGCAGCGTCAAAGGACAGGGAGGCGATCAGCCCCAGCATTTT. It is translated as CSVKGQGGDQPQHF.

The chain combines TRBV5-4 with TRBJ1-3; D perhaps matches TRBD1 (5 bases). Germline V gene sequence: CDR1 SGHNT, CDR2 YYREEE (reference sequence). V lost 0 bases, J lost 1 base, and 8 bases lay in between. The CDR3 is 15 amino acids. The CDR3 coding sequence is TGTGCCAGCAGCTTGGGGGCAGGGTCTGGAAACACCATATATTTT. Translated: CASSLGAGSGNTIYF.

The chain carries TRBV18 and TRBJ2-7; TRBD1 is a possible D gene (6 bases). The CDR3 runs 16 residues. Germline CDR1 reads KGHSH; CDR2 reads LQKENI. The V and J ends lost 0 bases and 0 bases respectively, with 12 bases between them. As DNA, the CDR3 is TGTGCCAGCTCACCACCCAGGACAGCCAACTCCTACGAGCAGTACTTC. It translates to CASSPPRTANSYEQYF.

The CDR3 reads CASSLNPRPHYEQYF. As DNA, the CDR3 is TGTGCCAGCAGCTTAAATCCCCGACCCCACTACGAGCAGTACTTC. The rearrangement links TRBV7-2 to TRBJ2-7; D gene ambiguous. Germline CDR1 reads SGHTA; CDR2 reads FQGNSA. V shed 2 bases and J shed 3 bases, with 14 bases lying between them. The CDR3 runs 15 residues.

The rearrangement links TRBV9 to TRBJ2-1; D is ambiguous. This CDR3 has 14 amino acids. Trimming stripped 1 base from V and 8 bases from J, with 13 bases between. Germline V gives CDR1 SGDLS, CDR2 YYNGEE. DNA for the CDR3: TGTGCCAGCAGCGTATTTAGCCATAAGGATGAGCAGTTCTTC. This encodes CASSVFSHKDEQFF.

The chain is built from TRBV27 and TRBJ2-7; possible D gene TRBD1, 5 bases. With 8 bases removed from V and 0 bases from J, the gap between germline ends came to 20 bases. The germline gives CDR1 MNHEY, CDR2 SMNVEV (reference sequence). This CDR3 region has 16 residues. CDR3 in DNA: TGTGCCAGCCTTAACTACGATCGGCAGGGCTCCTACGAGCAGTACTTC. Protein sequence: CASLNYDRQGSYEQYF.

The DNA of the CDR3 is TGTGCCAGCAGTGAATGGGCGGTGGGGGGAAATGAGCAGTTCTTC. This translates into CASSEWAVGGNEQFF. The genes are TRBV2 and TRBJ2-1; D perhaps matches TRBD2 (6 bases). Germline assignment: CDR1 SNHLY and CDR2 FYNNEI. V was pared by 2 bases and J by 7 bases, with 15 bases between. The CDR3 is 15 amino acids.

This clone was recorded once. The chain has TRBV7-9 and TRBJ2-7, with 9 positions matching TRBD1. CDR1 and CDR2 (germline): SEHNR, FQNEAQ (reference sequence). The CDR3 totals 18 residues. The V segment lost 5 bases and the J segment 1 base; nucleotides outside the gene matches: 15. This CDR3 is CASSPPARDRESSYEQYF. In DNA, the CDR3 is TGTGCCAGCAGCCCCCCGGCCCGGGACAGGGAAAGTTCCTACGAGCAGTACTTC.

V gene TRBV2 combines with J gene TRBJ2-3, with 13 bases fitting TRBD2. The germline gives CDR1 SNHLY, CDR2 FYNNEI. The CDR3 spans 15 residues. The V gene end was trimmed by 7 bases and the J gene end by 5 bases; junction bases not matched to a gene: 6. CDR3 sequence: CASKLTSGGRDTQYF. The CDR3 nucleotides are TGTGCCAGCAAGTTGACTAGCGGGGGGCGAGATACGCAGTATTTT.

The chain combines TRBV7-9 with TRBJ2-2; 11 bases fit TRBD2. Germline V gives CDR1 SEHNR, CDR2 FQNEAQ (reference sequence). CDR3 length: 16 amino acids. V lost 4 bases, J lost 5 bases, and 6 bases stayed unmatched. The CDR3 DNA sequence: TGTGCCAGCAGCTCGTCTCCTAGCGGGGGGACCGGGGAGCTGTTTTTT. It yields the protein CASSSSPSGGTGELFF. Using reference TRBV7-9 and TRBJ2-2 for the parts outside the CDR3, the full variable domain is DTGVSQNPRHKITKRGQNVTFRCDPISEHNRLYWYRQTLGQGPEFLTYFQNEAQLEKSRLLSDRFSAERPKGSFSTLEIQRTEQGDSAMYLCASSSSPSGGTGELFFGEGSRLTVL.

The CDR3 DNA reads as TGTGCCAGCAGTTACTCGGGGGTAGGGACTGAAGCTTTCTTT. Residues: CASSYSGVGTEAFF. The chain carries TRBV6-5 and TRBJ1-1; tentatively, D is TRBD1 (5 bases). Germline V gene sequence: CDR1 MNHEY, CDR2 SVGAGI. V lost 0 bases to trimming and J lost 5 bases, with 10 bases between them. The CDR3 totals 14 residues.

The chain has TRBV5-1 and TRBJ2-1; TRBD2 aligns across 9 bases. With 4 bases clipped from V and 3 bases from J, the junction kept 8 bases outside the gene matches. The CDR3 is made up of 16 amino acids. Looked up from germline, CDR1 is SGHRS and CDR2 is YFSETQ. Here the CDR3 reads CASSGGTSLFYNEQFF. In DNA, the CDR3 is TGCGCCAGCAGCGGGGGGACTAGCTTATTCTACAATGAGCAGTTCTTC.

The rearrangement uses TRBV5-1 and TRBJ2-7; 8 bases line up with TRBD1. The CDR3 extends over 16 amino acids. Looked up from germline, CDR1 is SGHRS and CDR2 is YFSETQ. The V segment lost 4 bases and the J segment 0 bases; nucleotides outside the gene matches: 9. CDR3 nucleotide sequence: TGCGCCAGCAGCGATCTGGACAGGGCCCGCTCCTACGAGCAGTACTTC. Encoded protein: CASSDLDRARSYEQYF.

The gene calls are TRBV4-1 and TRBJ2-6; 8 bases fit TRBD2. The V gene's germline CDR1 is MGHRA and CDR2 YSYEKL. CDR3 size: 21 residues. V lost 0 bases to trimming and J lost 0 bases; unmatched junction nucleotides: 13. CDR3 nucleotides: TGCGCCAGCAGCCAAGATTACGGGAGGGGCCACCAGCGCTCTGGGGCCAACGTCCTGACTTTC. This gives the protein CASSQDYGRGHQRSGANVLTF.